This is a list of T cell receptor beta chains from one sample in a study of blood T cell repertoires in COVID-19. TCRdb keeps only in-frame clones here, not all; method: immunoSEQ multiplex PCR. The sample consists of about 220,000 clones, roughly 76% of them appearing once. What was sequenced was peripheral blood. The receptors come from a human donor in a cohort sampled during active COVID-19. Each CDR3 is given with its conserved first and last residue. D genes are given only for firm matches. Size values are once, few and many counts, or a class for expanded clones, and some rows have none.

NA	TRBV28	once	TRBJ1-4	TGTGCCAGCAGTTTAGGGGCCAGGGGTAGTGAAAAACTGTTTTTT	CASSLGARGSEKLFF
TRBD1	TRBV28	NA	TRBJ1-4	TGTGCCAGCAGCTACAGGGGAAGCATGTTTTTT	CASSYRGSMFF
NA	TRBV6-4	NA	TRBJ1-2	TGTGCCAGCAGTGACTCCGTGGGGGGGACCCTAGGGGTCACCTTC	CASSDSVGGTLGVTF
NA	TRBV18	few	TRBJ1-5	TGTGCCAGCTCACGGACAAATCAGCCCCAGCATTTT	CASSRTNQPQHF
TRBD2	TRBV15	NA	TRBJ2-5	TGTGCCACCACCCAGTCCCCCTCGCGGGAGGAGACCCAGTACTTC	CATTQSPSREETQYF
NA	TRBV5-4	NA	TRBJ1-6	TGTGCCAGCAGCTCGAAATTGGCGGATTCACCCCTCCACTTT	CASSSKLADSPLHF
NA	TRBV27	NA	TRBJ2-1	TGTGCCAGCAGTCCCAGGGAGCCTTGGAAGGGGAGGCCCTACAATGAGCAGTTCTTC	CASSPREPWKGRPYNEQFF
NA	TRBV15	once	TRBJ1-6	TGTGCCACCAGCAGAGTGGGGCAGCTAAATTCACCCCTCCACTTT	CATSRVGQLNSPLHF
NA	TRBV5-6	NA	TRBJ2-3	TGTGCCAGCAGCGGAGGGCATCCAGATACGCAGTATTTT	CASSGGHPDTQYF
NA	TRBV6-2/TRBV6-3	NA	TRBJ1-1	TGTGCCAGCAGCTGGGGAGTAGGGACTGAAGCTTTCTTT	CASSWGVGTEAFF
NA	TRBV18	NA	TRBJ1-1	TGTGCCAGCTCCCCGACAGTGAACACTGAAGCTTTCTTT	CASSPTVNTEAFF
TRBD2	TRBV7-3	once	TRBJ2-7	TGTGCCAGCAGCTTATCTAGCGGGAACTACGAGCAGTACTTC	CASSLSSGNYEQYF
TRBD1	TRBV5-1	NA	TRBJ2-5	TGCGCCAGCAGCCCAGACAGGGGATGGGAGACCCAGTACTTC	CASSPDRGWETQYF
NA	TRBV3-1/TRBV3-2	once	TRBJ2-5	TGTGCCAGCAGCCAATACGGGAGAGAGACCCAGTACTTC	CASSQYGRETQYF
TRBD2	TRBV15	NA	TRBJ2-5	TGTGCCACCAGCAGCTCAGGTCGAGCGGGGCAAGAGACCCAGTACTTC	CATSSSGRAGQETQYF
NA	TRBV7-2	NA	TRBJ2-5	TGTGCCAGCAGCCCATACCCGGCTAGATCGGGAGTTCAAGAGACCCAGTACTTC	CASSPYPARSGVQETQYF
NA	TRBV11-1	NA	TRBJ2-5	TGTGCCAGCAGCTTAGCGCAGGGAACACAAGAGACCCAGTACTTC	CASSLAQGTQETQYF
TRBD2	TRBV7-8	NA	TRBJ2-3	TGTGCCAGCAGCCCCCAGGGGCGGGGGGGGGCCACAGATACGCAGTATTTT	CASSPQGRGGATDTQYF
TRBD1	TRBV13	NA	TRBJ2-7	TGTGCCAGCAGCCGGGGACTGGGACAGGGGGTATCTAGCTCCTACGAGCAGTACTTC	CASSRGLGQGVSSSYEQYF
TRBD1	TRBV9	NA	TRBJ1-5	TGTGCCAGCAGCGCTGGGACAGACCTTAATCAGCCCCAGCATTTT	CASSAGTDLNQPQHF
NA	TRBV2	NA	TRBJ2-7	TGTGCCAGCAGTGAACAACATTACGAGCAGTACTTC	CASSEQHYEQYF
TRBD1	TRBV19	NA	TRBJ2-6	TGTGCCAGTAGTATTCGGGACAGGGGGCCTGGGGCCAACGTCCTGACTTTC	CASSIRDRGPGANVLTF
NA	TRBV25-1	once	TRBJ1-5	TGTGCCAGCAGTGAATCAGGGAATCAGCCCCAGCATTTT	CASSESGNQPQHF